The rows below give T cell receptor beta chains drawn from one sample of a study of T cell responses to AZD1222 COVID-19 vaccine. Some clones are missing from TCRdb's copy, which holds only in-frame ones; the method was immunoSEQ multiplex PCR. The table records about 150,000 clones, around nine tenths of them present only once. The material sequenced was peripheral blood, taken 28 days after the second AZD1222 dose. The source of these receptors is an adult who received the AZD1222 COVID-19 vaccine. The conserved cysteine and the conserved F or W are not part of the CDR3 here. D genes are given only for firm matches. Only some rows state a clone size, as once, few, many or a class for expanded clones.

size: .
D: .
V: TRBV5-5
J: TRBJ1-5
CDR3: ASSLAPQNQPQH

size: .
D: .
V: TRBV10-3
J: TRBJ1-5
CDR3: AISEYSNSNQPQH

size: .
D: TRBD2
V: TRBV10-1
J: TRBJ2-1
CDR3: ASSVSTGGNYNEQF

size: .
D: .
V: TRBV2
J: TRBJ1-2
CDR3: ASLDATWGYT

size: .
D: .
V: TRBV6-5
J: TRBJ2-2
CDR3: ASILSWGSPGELF

size: .
D: TRBD2
V: TRBV5-4
J: TRBJ2-2
CDR3: ASRNGGRGSTGELF

size: .
D: .
V: TRBV7-6
J: TRBJ1-1
CDR3: ASSLAPGNTEAF

size: .
D: .
V: TRBV12-3/TRBV12-4
J: TRBJ1-1
CDR3: ASSSPADTEAF

size: .
D: TRBD2
V: TRBV19
J: TRBJ2-7
CDR3: ASTASGRLDEQY

size: .
D: .
V: TRBV6-5
J: TRBJ1-1
CDR3: ASSPSGTEAF

size: .
D: .
V: TRBV6-4
J: TRBJ2-7
CDR3: ATDRRVYEQY

size: .
D: TRBD1
V: TRBV15
J: TRBJ2-1
CDR3: ATGTEYNEQF

size: .
D: .
V: TRBV27
J: TRBJ1-1
CDR3: ASSLLLGVTEAF

size: .
D: .
V: TRBV10-3
J: TRBJ1-3
CDR3: AISDGSVVSGNTIY

size: .
D: TRBD2
V: TRBV7-8
J: TRBJ2-3
CDR3: ASSARWTSGRARETDTQY

size: .
D: .
V: TRBV7-2
J: TRBJ1-5
CDR3: ASSLEGQGWQPQH

size: once
D: .
V: TRBV28
J: TRBJ2-2
CDR3: GTLQGNTGELF

size: .
D: .
V: TRBV19
J: TRBJ2-7
CDR3: ASSTSGGHSYEQY

size: .
D: .
V: TRBV28
J: TRBJ1-6
CDR3: ATQGTHYNSPLH

size: .
D: .
V: TRBV24-1
J: TRBJ2-7
CDR3: ATSDRLYPWEQY

size: .
D: TRBD1
V: TRBV14
J: TRBJ1-2
CDR3: ASSLGQGLWNYGYT

size: .
D: .
V: TRBV4-3
J: TRBJ2-7
CDR3: ASSQTWQGTYEQY

size: .
D: .
V: TRBV2
J: TRBJ2-1
CDR3: ASSAHNPYNEQF

size: .
D: TRBD1
V: TRBV28
J: TRBJ2-7
CDR3: ASTSLRGEQY

size: .
D: .
V: TRBV27
J: TRBJ1-2
CDR3: ASSVGTESPPWGYT

size: .
D: TRBD2
V: TRBV11-2
J: TRBJ2-7
CDR3: ASSTGGGRSYEQY

size: .
D: TRBD2
V: TRBV7-2
J: TRBJ2-3
CDR3: ASSSLAGGRTDTQY

size: .
D: .
V: TRBV11-2
J: TRBJ1-3
CDR3: ASSLGGTPEGNTIY

size: .
D: .
V: TRBV2
J: TRBJ1-5
CDR3: ASRGDGSNQPQH

size: .
D: .
V: TRBV6-5
J: TRBJ1-2
CDR3: ASKVAFNYGYT

size: .
D: .
V: TRBV7-8
J: TRBJ1-5
CDR3: ASSTQLGVNNQPQH

size: .
D: TRBD2
V: TRBV5-8
J: TRBJ2-7
CDR3: ASSLYAGDTSGSNEQY

size: .
D: .
V: TRBV30
J: TRBJ1-3
CDR3: AWRLSGNTIY

size: .
D: .
V: TRBV28
J: TRBJ1-2
CDR3: ASSQSGGYYGYT

size: .
D: .
V: TRBV29-1
J: TRBJ1-2
CDR3: SVERTEDYGYT

size: .
D: .
V: TRBV15
J: TRBJ1-2
CDR3: ATSREPLGRSNYGYT

size: few
D: .
V: TRBV15
J: TRBJ1-1
CDR3: ATSRDPRDMEAF

size: .
D: .
V: TRBV6-5
J: TRBJ1-3
CDR3: ASSISGPGNTIY

size: .
D: .
V: TRBV28
J: TRBJ2-1
CDR3: ASSLMF

size: .
D: TRBD1
V: TRBV4-3
J: TRBJ1-2
CDR3: ASSQIQGSAGYGYT

size: .
D: .
V: TRBV13
J: TRBJ1-6
CDR3: ASSTGRQSSYNSPLH

size: .
D: TRBD1
V: TRBV4-1
J: TRBJ1-3
CDR3: ASSQSGQGFSGNTIY

size: .
D: .
V: TRBV2
J: TRBJ2-5
CDR3: ATSRETQY

size: .
D: TRBD2
V: TRBV7-9
J: TRBJ2-7
CDR3: ASTETSVYEQY

size: .
D: .
V: TRBV30
J: TRBJ1-1
CDR3: AWLLGVGEAF

size: .
D: .
V: TRBV7-2
J: TRBJ1-5
CDR3: ASSLYSGDNQPQH

size: .
D: .
V: TRBV30
J: TRBJ1-3
CDR3: AWRRSFTNTIY

size: .
D: TRBD2
V: TRBV6-4
J: TRBJ2-1
CDR3: ASSDLASGYNEQF

size: .
D: .
V: TRBV27
J: TRBJ2-7
CDR3: ASSLGVGSGELEQY

size: .
D: TRBD2
V: TRBV4-1
J: TRBJ2-2
CDR3: ASSQDRARGTSGRAEDGELF

size: once
D: .
V: TRBV19
J: TRBJ1-2
CDR3: ASSIQRTAKPFYGYT

size: .
D: .
V: TRBV11-2
J: TRBJ2-3
CDR3: ASSFPGGMADTQY